This T cell receptor beta chain was observed in a study of control samples from healthy donors and cancer patients. Method: immunoSEQ multiplex PCR; TCRdb's copy keeps in-frame clones and lacks some. Here the sample spans around 180,000 clones, 70% to 90% being singletons. Sequencing input: blood. The TCR was taken from a woman in her thirties in good health.

The CDR3 protein is CASSLAREGEKLFF. CDR3 sequence (DNA): TGTGCCAGCAGCTTGGCTCGCGAGGGGGAAAAACTGTTTTTT. The chain carries TRBV5-7 and TRBJ1-4; D may be TRBD1 (5 bases). TRBV5-7 is labeled an ORF, and its function is uncertain. With 0 bases removed from V and 8 bases from J, the gap between germline ends came to 11 bases. The CDR3 extends over 14 amino acids.